These T cell receptor beta chains were read from a single sample in a study of T cell clones after liver transplantation. The assay was immunoSEQ multiplex PCR, and TCRdb's table has in-frame clones only and misses some. In the table there are roughly 8,800 clones, 60% to 80% of which are singletons. The sequences come from CD8+ T cells from blood, collected before liver transplant. The receptors shown here come from a human donor who received a liver transplant. The CDR3 runs from the conserved cysteine through the conserved F or W. The order of the fields is V gene, J gene, clone size, CDR3 protein. The size field is filled for only some rows; it gives once, few, many or a size class.

TRBV27,TRBJ2-7,once,CASSLTLRGEQYF
TRBV28,TRBJ2-1,NA,CASSLFLGPGEYNEQFF
TRBV2,TRBJ1-2,few,CASNYRAYGYTF
TRBV19,TRBJ2-7,few,CASSTLGNEQYF
TRBV9,TRBJ2-4,NA,CASSAEGGGLGDIQYF
TRBV7-9,TRBJ1-4,NA,CASSGGWGEKLFF
TRBV27,TRBJ1-1,few,CASQTNTEAFF
TRBV18,TRBJ1-2,NA,CASSWADYGYTF
TRBV6-1,TRBJ2-5,NA,CASREGAGETQYF
TRBV5-4,NA,NA,CASSLVGRAHEQYF
TRBV27,TRBJ1-6,NA,CASSGTGGTDSPLHF
TRBV7-2,TRBJ2-1,NA,CASTYSLGLAGGPSNEQFF
TRBV16,TRBJ1-3,once,CASSTHPVGNTIYF
TRBV6-1,TRBJ1-2,NA,CASSVPGDRLFGYTF
TRBV7-9,TRBJ2-7,NA,CASSRTGVEQYF
TRBV13,NA,NA,CASRLGTGFYEQYF
TRBV4-2,TRBJ2-1,few,CASSRTGEPINEQFF
TRBV2,TRBJ2-2,once,CASTEPPLSAGELFF
TRBV7-2,TRBJ2-7,NA,CASSLAGGSYEQYF
TRBV4-1,TRBJ2-1,NA,CASSQEQFNEQFF
TRBV15,TRBJ2-3,few,CATSRVVTDTQYF
TRBV19,TRBJ1-5,NA,CASSILVGSNQPQHF
TRBV28,TRBJ2-1,once,CAASKGVKNEQFF
TRBV9,TRBJ2-1,NA,CASSVVSSDEQFF
TRBV15,TRBJ2-1,NA,CATSRGTGRQYDEQFF
TRBV10-2,TRBJ1-2,NA,CASSGPLPGGYGYTF
TRBV30,TRBJ2-7,once,CAWSQGHEQYF
TRBV6-6,TRBJ1-4,NA,CATSTGGREKLFF
TRBV28,TRBJ1-4,NA,CASRSTGDNEKLFF
TRBV11-2,TRBJ2-7,NA,CASSAGPSYEQYF
TRBV30,TRBJ1-2,NA,CAWSTHPGLTNYGYTF
TRBV4-2,TRBJ2-7,NA,CASSLWTGAHEQYF
TRBV13,TRBJ1-6,NA,CASSSQRPRSPLHF
TRBV27,TRBJ2-5,NA,CASSLGGEETQYF
TRBV7-8,TRBJ2-7,NA,CASRDLAGENYEQYF
TRBV7-9,TRBJ2-3,NA,CASSSGTSVADTQYF
TRBV4-3,TRBJ2-1,NA,CASSQEVYNEQFF
TRBV11-2,TRBJ2-5,NA,CASSFDPGGRVYLETQYF
TRBV19,TRBJ2-5,NA,CASSIDLWGETQYF
TRBV7-6,TRBJ1-1,NA,CASSQTIGSAVTEAFF
TRBV5-4,TRBJ2-3,few,CASSAGLAGKGTDTQYF
TRBV6-1,TRBJ2-3,NA,CASSGTGETDTQYF
TRBV28,TRBJ2-7,NA,CASSFSGSYEQYF
TRBV11-2,TRBJ1-1,NA,CASSLDPGDTEAFF
TRBV4-1,TRBJ2-7,NA,CASSQGGQGAGEQYF
TRBV13,TRBJ2-5,once,CASSDGHGETQYF
TRBV11-3,TRBJ2-3,once,CASSLSGTMDTQYF
TRBV5-1,TRBJ2-7,few,CASSLVGDEQYF
TRBV19,TRBJ1-1,few,CASTLGGISEAFF
TRBV21-1,TRBJ1-3,NA,CASSKPGCDDSGNTIYF
TRBV19,TRBJ1-2,NA,CATKDAGAHGYTF